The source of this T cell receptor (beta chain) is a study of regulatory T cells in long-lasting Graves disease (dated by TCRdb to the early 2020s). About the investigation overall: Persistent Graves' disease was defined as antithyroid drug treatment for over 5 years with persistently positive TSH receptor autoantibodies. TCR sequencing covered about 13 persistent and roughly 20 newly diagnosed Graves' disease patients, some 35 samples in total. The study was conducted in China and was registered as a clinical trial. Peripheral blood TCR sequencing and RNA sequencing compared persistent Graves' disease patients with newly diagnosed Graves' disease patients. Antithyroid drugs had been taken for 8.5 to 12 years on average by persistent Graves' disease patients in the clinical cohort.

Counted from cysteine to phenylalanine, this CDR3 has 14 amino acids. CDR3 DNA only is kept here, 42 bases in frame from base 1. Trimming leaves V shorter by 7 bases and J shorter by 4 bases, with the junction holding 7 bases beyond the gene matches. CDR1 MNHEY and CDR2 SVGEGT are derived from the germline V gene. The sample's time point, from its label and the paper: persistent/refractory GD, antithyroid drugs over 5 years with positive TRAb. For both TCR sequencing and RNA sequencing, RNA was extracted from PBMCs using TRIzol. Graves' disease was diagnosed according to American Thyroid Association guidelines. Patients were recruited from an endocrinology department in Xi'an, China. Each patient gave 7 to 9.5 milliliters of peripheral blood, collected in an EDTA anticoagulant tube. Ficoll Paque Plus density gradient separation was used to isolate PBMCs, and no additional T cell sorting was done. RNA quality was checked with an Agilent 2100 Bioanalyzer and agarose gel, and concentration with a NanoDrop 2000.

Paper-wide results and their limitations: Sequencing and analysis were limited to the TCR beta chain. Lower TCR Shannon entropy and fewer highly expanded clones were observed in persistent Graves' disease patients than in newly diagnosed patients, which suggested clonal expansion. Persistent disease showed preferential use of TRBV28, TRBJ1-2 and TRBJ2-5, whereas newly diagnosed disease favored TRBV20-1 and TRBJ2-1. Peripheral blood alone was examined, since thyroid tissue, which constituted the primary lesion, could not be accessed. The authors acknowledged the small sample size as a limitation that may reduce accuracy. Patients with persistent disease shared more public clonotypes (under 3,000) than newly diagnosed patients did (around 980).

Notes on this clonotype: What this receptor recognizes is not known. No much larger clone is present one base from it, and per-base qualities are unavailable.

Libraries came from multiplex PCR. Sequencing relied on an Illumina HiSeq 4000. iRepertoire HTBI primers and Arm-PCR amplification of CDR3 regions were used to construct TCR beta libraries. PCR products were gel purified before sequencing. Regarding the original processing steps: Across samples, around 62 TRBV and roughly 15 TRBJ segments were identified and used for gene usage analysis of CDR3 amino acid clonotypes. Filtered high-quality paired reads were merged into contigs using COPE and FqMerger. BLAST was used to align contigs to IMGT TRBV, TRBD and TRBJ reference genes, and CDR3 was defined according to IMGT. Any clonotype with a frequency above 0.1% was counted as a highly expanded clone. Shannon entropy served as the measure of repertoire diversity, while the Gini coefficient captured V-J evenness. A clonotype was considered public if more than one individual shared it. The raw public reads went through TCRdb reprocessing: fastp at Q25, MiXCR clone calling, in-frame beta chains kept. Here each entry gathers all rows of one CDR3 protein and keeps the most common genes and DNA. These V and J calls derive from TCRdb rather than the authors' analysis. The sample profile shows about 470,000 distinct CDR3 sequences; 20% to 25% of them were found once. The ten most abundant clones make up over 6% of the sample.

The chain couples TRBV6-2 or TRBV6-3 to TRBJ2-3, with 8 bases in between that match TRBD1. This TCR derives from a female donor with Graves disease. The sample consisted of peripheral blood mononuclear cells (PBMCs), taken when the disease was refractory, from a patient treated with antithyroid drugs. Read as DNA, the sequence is TGTGCCAGCACTGGACAGGGTGGATCAGATACGCAGTATTTT. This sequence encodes CASTGQGGSDTQYF.